This passage covers 8 T cell receptor beta chains from one sample sequenced in a study of blood T cell repertoires in COVID-19. Produced via immunoSEQ multiplex PCR; TCRdb's table is partial and in-frame only. The profile shows about 47,000 clones, about four fifths of them singletons. The sequenced sample consisted of peripheral blood. The receptors shown here come from a man aged 55 to 70 with acute or convalescent COVID-19.

The V gene is TRBV19, the J gene TRBJ2-5, with 7 bases fitting TRBD1. This CDR3 region has 14 residues. V was clipped by 1 base and J by 2 bases; unmatched bases: 1. Germline-derived CDR1 and CDR2 are LNHDA and SQIVND (reference sequence). CDR3 protein: CASSIGTGQETQYF. In DNA, the CDR3 is TGTGCCAGTAGTATAGGGACAGGTCAAGAGACCCAGTACTTC.

This chain connects TRBV7-8 to TRBJ1-6, with D tentatively TRBD1 (6 bases). The V end lost 4 bases, the J end lost 0 bases, and 22 bases lay between the germline ends. Germline assignment: CDR1 SGHVS and CDR2 FQNEAQ. The CDR3 is made up of 20 amino acids. The CDR3 bases are TGTGCCAGCAGCTCCGGAGGGGGAGGGTTAAGGGGCTCCTATAATTCACCCCTCCACTTT. Translating it yields CASSSGGGGLRGSYNSPLHF. The full variable domain, completed using reference TRBV7-8 and TRBJ1-6, is GAGVSQSPRYKVAKRGQDVALRCDPISGHVSLFWYQQALGQGPEFLTYFQNEAQLDKSGLPSDRFFAERPEGSVSTLKIQRTQQEDSAVYLCASSSGGGGLRGSYNSPLHFGNGTRLTVT.

The V and J genes are TRBV12-5 and TRBJ1-2, with a possible D match to TRBD1 (6 bases). The CDR3 spans 13 residues. Germline V gives CDR1 LGHNT, CDR2 FRNRAP. Trimming removed 3 bases at V and 6 bases at J, with 11 bases between. CDR3 sequence (DNA): TGTGCTAGTGGTTTAGGGGGTGCTCATGGCTACACCTTC. It specifies CASGLGGAHGYTF.

The rearrangement joins TRBV3-1 (or the pseudogene TRBV3-2) to TRBJ1-1, with TRBD1 as a possible D gene (5 bases). This CDR3 contains 16 residues. V lost 3 bases and J lost 1, with 15 bases in between. Germline CDR1 is LGHDT and CDR2 is YNNKEL (reference sequence). As DNA, the CDR3 is TGTGCCAGCAGCCATCGGGTTTGGGGCTCGAACACTGAAGCTTTCTTT. Translating gives CASSHRVWGSNTEAFF.

The gene calls are TRBV7-3 and TRBJ2-3; 8 nucleotides agree with TRBD1. CDR1 SGHTA and CDR2 FQGTGA come from the germline V gene. V dropped 3 bases and J dropped 2; count of bases not matched to a gene: 7. This CDR3 spans 16 amino acids. This chain's CDR3 is CASSFSGQALTDTQYF. In DNA form, the CDR3 reads TGTGCCAGCAGCTTTTCGGGACAGGCCCTCACAGATACGCAGTATTTT.

The rearrangement uses TRBV3-1 (or the pseudogene TRBV3-2) and TRBJ1-1; 7 nucleotides match TRBD1. This CDR3 is 13 amino acids long. Unmatched junction bases numbered 7, after V lost 2 bases and J lost 10 bases. CDR1 is LGHDT, CDR2 YNNKEL, per germline (reference sequence). CDR3 bases: TGTGCCAGCAGCCAAAGGACAGGACGTGGAGCTTTCTTT. As protein: CASSQRTGRGAFF.

V gene TRBV25-1 combines with J gene TRBJ1-5, with no clear D. Trimming pared 2 bases from V and 0 bases from J, leaving 5 bases between. This CDR3 has 14 residues. Per germline, CDR1 MGHDK and CDR2 SYGVNS. DNA of the CDR3: TGTGCCAGCAGTGAAGGAGATAGCAATCAGCCCCAGCATTTT. Amino acid sequence: CASSEGDSNQPQHF.

The CDR3 sequence is CASSEELAGNTIYF. The CDR3 coding sequence is TGTGCCAGCAGTGAGGAGTTAGCGGGAAACACCATATATTTT. V usage is TRBV2 and J usage is TRBJ1-3; D remains unclear. CDR1 SNHLY and CDR2 FYNNEI come from the germline V gene. Trimming cost V 3 bases and J 4 bases, with 10 bases left between them. The CDR3 spans 14 residues. Full variable domain (rest looked up from reference TRBV2 and TRBJ1-3): EPEVTQTPSHQVTQMGQEVILRCVPISNHLYFYWYRQILGQKVEFLVSFYNNEISEKSEIFDDQFSVERPDGSNFTLKIRSTKLEDSAMYFCASSEELAGNTIYFGEGSWLTVV.